This T cell receptor (beta chain) was obtained from a study of identical twins. TCRdb analysed the 5' RACE reads with MiXCR anew, one entry per CDR3 protein. The sample shows roughly 480,000 distinct CDR3 sequences, roughly a quarter of them seen only once. These data also formed part of another study, on T cells expressing NK-cell markers. That work states: It was sorted CD3+CD56-NKG2C+, CD3+CD56+NKG2C- and CD3+CD56+NKG2C+ T cells that provided the TCR beta repertoires. The dominant NKG2C+ clonotypes represented about 1.0-7.0% of CD8+ T cells in six donors. Once again these clonotypes came out on top in the CD3+CD56-NKG2C+ fraction of several donors.

The TCR sequence derives from a woman between 18 and 29 years old in good health. The sample consisted of CD4+ T cells sorted from blood.

CDR3 protein: CASSRQGPNLYGYTF. The CDR3 bases are TGTGCCAGCAGCCGACAGGGGCCGAACCTCTATGGCTACACCTTC. The chain is built from TRBV12-3 or TRBV12-4 and TRBJ1-2; TRBD1 aligns across 8 bases. CDR3 length equals 15 residues. V gave up 6 bases and J gave up 4 bases; unmatched junction bases: 10.